Below are 29 T cell receptor beta chains sequenced from a single sample in a study of T cells in Graves' hyperthyroidism and ophthalmopathy. RNA transcripts yielded amplified TCR beta CDR3 regions. Initially, a first-round RT-PCR of the TCR CDR3 employed the HTBI primer set. TCRdb ran MiXCR on the multiplex PCR reads and lists one entry per CDR3 protein. The table lists about 760,000 distinct CDR3 sequences, roughly 32% of them singletons. The sequenced sample was blood. These receptors all come from a woman between 40 and 55 years old with Graves' hyperthyroidism.

This clonotype has just a few counts. The rearrangement uses TRBV15 and TRBJ2-2; the D gene is possibly TRBD1 (5 bases). The V gene lost 8 bases and the J gene lost 7 bases, with 14 bases spanning the gap. CDR1 and CDR2 from the germline V gene are LNHNV and YYDKDF (reference sequence). This CDR3 region has 13 residues. The CDR3 sequence is CATSGRADGELFF. The CDR3 coding sequence is TGTGCCACCTCCGGCAGGGCCGACGGGGAGCTGTTTTTT.

J is TRBJ1-1 and V is TRBV2; D might be TRBD1 (5 bases). This CDR3 comprises 13 residues. V gave up 2 bases and J gave up 5 bases, with 9 bases separating them. Germline CDR1 SNHLY, CDR2 FYNNEI. As DNA, the CDR3 is TGTGCCAGCAGTGAAAGGGCAGGGACTGAAGCTTTCTTT. This gives the protein CASSERAGTEAFF.

The rearrangement links TRBV29-1 to TRBJ2-5; D possibly corresponds to TRBD1 (6 bases). This CDR3 is 14 amino acids long. V shed 5 bases and J shed 4 bases, with 17 bases lying between them. CDR1 is SQVTM, CDR2 ANQGSEA, per germline. The CDR3, as DNA: TGCAGCGTTCTACCTTGGGACACGGGAGAGACCCAGTACTTC. This translates into CSVLPWDTGETQYF.

The CDR3: CASTSGEVYEQFF. The CDR3 DNA reads TGTGCCAGCACCTCCGGGGAGGTCTATGAGCAGTTCTTC. The chain recombines TRBV7-9 with TRBJ2-1; D may be TRBD2 (6 bases). The length of the CDR3 is 13 residues. Germline V gene lookup returns CDR1 SEHNR and CDR2 FQNEAQ (reference sequence). V was shortened by 7 bases and J by 8 bases, with 15 bases between the two germline ends.

This clonotype was counted many times. The gene calls are TRBV7-9 and TRBJ1-1, with TRBD1 as a possible D gene (5 bases). The V gene lost 5 bases and the J gene lost 6 bases, with 10 bases spanning the gap. This CDR3 contains 12 residues. Germline-derived CDR1 and CDR2 are SEHNR and FQNEAQ (reference sequence). The CDR3 protein is CASSMGGAEAFF. In nucleotides, the CDR3 is TGTGCCAGCAGCATGGGGGGTGCTGAAGCTTTCTTT.

This sequence joins TRBV5-6 and TRBJ2-5; 7 bases match TRBD2. The CDR3 has 16 residues. J lost 1 base, V lost 4 bases, and 10 bases had no gene match. Germline assignment: CDR1 SGHDT and CDR2 YYEEEE. The CDR3 reads CASSRAGSGFQETQYF. CDR3 bases: TGTGCCAGCAGCCGCGCGGGTAGCGGGTTCCAAGAGACCCAGTACTTC.

This clonotype was detected only once. Just one base apart from a much larger clone, this may be a read error. The J gene is TRBJ2-2, the V gene TRBV20-1; tentatively, D is TRBD2 (5 bases). The CDR3 is 14 amino acids. Germline values: CDR1 DFQATT, CDR2 SNEGSKA (reference sequence). The CDR3 nucleotides are TGCAGTGCTCAGGCGCTAAGTGACACCGGGGAGCTGGTTTTT. Its protein product is CSAQALSDTGELVF.

Turning to this clonotype: An end of the junction does not agree with germline; a read error may underlie this. V usage is TRBV7-2 and J usage is TRBJ2-7; D unresolved. The germline V gene encodes CDR1 SGHTA and CDR2 FQGNSA. The CDR3 extends over 14 amino acids. The CDR3 region is CASSASESSYEQYF. For the CDR3, the DNA is TGCGCCAGCAGCGCCAGCGAGAGCTCCTACGAGCAGTACTTC.

The J gene is TRBJ2-2, the V gene TRBV2; a weak D match, TRBD2 (5 bases). The V gene lost 5 bases and the J gene lost 13 bases, with 23 bases spanning the gap. CDR3 size: 15 residues. Germline CDR1 and CDR2: SNHLY and FYNNEI. CDR3 nucleotides: TGTGCCAGCAGTTCACTCCTCCTAAACACCGGAGGGCTGTTTTTT. Residues: CASSSLLLNTGGLFF.

On this clonotype itself: Being one base from a much bigger clone, this may be a read error. This CDR3 is missing its conserved last phenylalanine or tryptophan, likely due to a read error. The chain employs TRBV7-2 and TRBJ1-2, with D unresolved. The CDR3 has 13 amino acids. From germline, CDR1 is SGHTA and CDR2 FQGNSA. V was cut by 5 bases and J by 4 bases, with 11 bases left in between. CDR3 in DNA: TGTGCCAGCAGCCCAGGTGGGTCCTATGGCTACACCCTC. Translation: CASSPGGSYGYTL.

J is TRBJ2-7 and V is TRBV25-1; the D is unclear. From germline, CDR1 is MGHDK and CDR2 SYGVNS. V lost 5 bases, J lost 0 bases, and 14 bases lay in between. This CDR3 comprises 15 residues. CDR3 residues: CASSSLDLASYEQYF. For the CDR3, the DNA is TGTGCCAGCAGTTCGCTGGATTTAGCCTCCTACGAGCAGTACTTC.

The rearrangement joins TRBV10-3 to TRBJ2-2; 10 bases line up with TRBD2. CDR1 ENHRY and CDR2 SYGVKD come from the germline V gene. This CDR3 is 15 amino acids long. After removal of 10 bases from V and 5 bases from J, the junction contained 10 bases not matched to a gene. The CDR3 nucleotides read TGTGCCACCGAAAGCGGGAGGGCCTCGACCGGGGAGCTGTTTTTT. Translation: CATESGRASTGELFF.

The chain has TRBV24-1 and TRBJ1-2; 7 nucleotides line up with TRBD1. Germline values: CDR1 KGHDR, CDR2 SFDVKD. This CDR3 is 14 amino acids long. Trimming at V came to 4 bases and at J to 5 bases, leaving 6 bases not matched to a gene. CDR3 nucleotides: TGTGCCACCAGTGAGACAGGGACAACTTATGGCTACACCTTC. As protein: CATSETGTTYGYTF.

This clonotype was seen ten or more times. This sequence joins TRBV6-5 and TRBJ1-2; D remains ambiguous. Trimming removed 0 bases from V and 5 bases from J, with 10 bases in between. This CDR3 comprises 14 residues. Germline V gives CDR1 MNHEY, CDR2 SVGAGI. CDR3 nucleotide sequence: TGTGCCAGCAGTTACTCTTCCGACGGTTATGGCTACACCTTC. Its translation: CASSYSSDGYGYTF.

This clonotype was counted a few times. This chain uses TRBV7-8 with TRBJ2-5, with 9 bases identical to TRBD2. V lost 6 bases, J lost 4 bases, and 9 bases stayed unmatched. The CDR3 consists of 15 residues. Germline V gene lookup returns CDR1 SGHVS and CDR2 FQNEAQ. In nucleotides, the CDR3 is TGTGCCAGCAGGCTAGCGGGGACCTTACGAGAGACCCAGTACTTC. Protein: CASRLAGTLRETQYF.

Written as DNA, the CDR3 is TGTGCCACCAGCGTGAGGGGCGAGCAGTTCTTC. It translates to CATSVRGEQFF. The chain combines TRBV24-1 with TRBJ2-1; D may be TRBD1 or TRBD2 (5 bases each). Germline loops: CDR1 KGHDR, CDR2 SFDVKD. Trimming pared 7 bases from V and 10 bases from J, leaving 10 bases between. The CDR3 is 11 residues long.

This clonotype has at least ten counts. The rearrangement joins TRBV12-3 or TRBV12-4 to TRBJ1-1, with D uncertain. The length of the CDR3 is 12 residues. The ends were cut back, 5 bases at V and 8 bases at J, with 12 bases in the middle. The CDR3 DNA is TGTGCCAGCAGTCCTCTGCGGCAGGAAGCTTTCTTT. Its translation: CASSPLRQEAFF.

This clonotype was counted ten times or more. The J gene is TRBJ1-1, the V gene TRBV20-1, with 10 bases that match TRBD1. CDR1 is DFQATT and CDR2 is SNEGSKA in the germline V gene (reference sequence). The J segment lost 4 bases and the V segment lost 1 base, leaving 0 bases of the junction unmatched. The CDR3 runs to 13 residues. The CDR3 sequence is CSARGQGATEAFF. CDR3 sequence (DNA): TGCAGTGCTAGAGGACAGGGGGCCACTGAAGCTTTCTTT.

In its sample, this clonotype was seen many times. The chain has TRBV7-9 and TRBJ1-1; unclear D gene. V shed 7 bases and J shed 7 bases, with 13 bases lying between them. The germline V gene has CDR1 SEHNR and CDR2 FQNEAQ (reference sequence). The CDR3 runs 12 residues. The CDR3 spells CASTQLRGEAFF. For the CDR3, the DNA is TGTGCCAGCACCCAACTTAGAGGTGAAGCTTTCTTT. Using reference TRBV7-9 and TRBJ1-1 for the parts outside the CDR3, the full variable domain is DTGVSQNPRHKITKRGQNVTFRCDPISEHNRLYWYRQTLGQGPEFLTYFQNEAQLEKSRLLSDRFSAERPKGSFSTLEIQRTEQGDSAMYLCASTQLRGEAFFGQGTRLTVV.

Comments on this clonotype: Possible read error: a much larger clone is one base away. The J gene is TRBJ1-2, the V gene TRBV7-2, with D possibly being TRBD1 (5 bases). The CDR3 has 13 amino acids. CDR1 and CDR2 from the germline V gene are SGHTA and FQGNSA. CDR3 amino acids: CASSLRQGYGYAF. CDR3 DNA sequence: TGTGCCAGCAGCTTGCGGCAGGGCTATGGCTACGCCTTC. Combining the CDR3 with reference TRBV7-2 and TRBJ1-2 gives the whole variable domain GAGVSQSPSNKVTEKGKDVELRCDPISGHTALYWYRQSLGQGLEFLIYFQGNSAPDKSGLPSDRFSAERTGGSVSTLTIQRTQQEDSAVYLCASSLRQGYGYAFGSGTRLTVV.

This clonotype was counted ten times or more. For the CDR3, the DNA is TGTGCCAGCAGCTTAACCCGGGACCTAGAAAGGGCGTACTTC. Amino acids: CASSLTRDLERAYF. The chain is built from TRBV11-2 and TRBJ2-7; the D call may be TRBD1 or TRBD2 (5 bases each). Germline CDR1 reads SGHAT; CDR2 reads FQNNGV. The CDR3 has 14 amino acids. Trimming removed 2 bases from V and 12 bases from J, with 20 bases in between.

The J gene is TRBJ2-7, the V gene TRBV29-1; 9 bases map to TRBD1. The CDR3 loop spans 13 amino acids. CDR1 and CDR2 from the germline V gene are SQVTM and ANQGSEA. V shed 8 bases, J shed 0 bases, and the junction held 5 bases outside the gene matches. The CDR3 bases are TGCAGCTTTAGGACAGGGGACTCCTACGAGCAGTACTTC. It yields the protein CSFRTGDSYEQYF.

This clonotype was picked up a small number of times. The chain uses TRBV6-5 and TRBJ2-5; D remains ambiguous. This CDR3 is built from 14 residues. V lost 6 bases and J 2 bases, leaving 13 bases between the germline ends. Germline lookup yields CDR1 MNHEY and CDR2 SVGAGI. CDR3 coding DNA: TGTGCCAGCAGGATACGGGCAGATCAAGAGACCCAGTACTTC. This gives the protein CASRIRADQETQYF.

The V gene is TRBV20-1, the J gene TRBJ1-3; D perhaps matches TRBD1 (5 bases). This CDR3 has 13 residues. Germline V gene lookup returns CDR1 DFQATT and CDR2 SNEGSKA (reference sequence). Trimming stripped 7 bases from V and 2 bases from J, with 12 bases between. This CDR3 reads CSGYRLAGNTIYF. CDR3 DNA: TGCAGTGGATACAGGCTCGCTGGAAACACCATATATTTT.

The rearrangement uses TRBV19 and TRBJ1-1; 10 nucleotides match TRBD1. The CDR3 is 14 residues long. V shed 8 bases, J shed 3 bases, and the junction held 6 bases outside the gene matches. Germline V lookup: CDR1 LNHDA, CDR2 SQIVND (reference sequence). The CDR3 sequence is CASGTGTGDTEAFF. CDR3 sequence (DNA): TGTGCCAGTGGGACCGGGACAGGGGACACTGAAGCTTTCTTT.

The sample holds many counts of this clonotype. The chain carries TRBV7-9 and TRBJ1-2; D gene ambiguous. CDR1 is SEHNR and CDR2 is FQNEAQ in the germline V gene (reference sequence). The CDR3 has 12 amino acids. V was pared by 2 bases and J by 8 bases, with 9 bases between. CDR3 residues: CASSLQIKGYTF. The CDR3 bases are TGTGCCAGCAGCTTACAGATTAAGGGCTACACCTTC.

The chain has TRBV6-1 and TRBJ2-2; D not resolved. The CDR3 is made up of 14 amino acids. CDR1 is MNHNS and CDR2 is SASEGT in the germline V gene. Trimming left V 5 bases short and J 6 bases short, with 13 bases between. CDR3 sequence reads: CASSYPQTAGELFF. The CDR3 coding sequence is TGTGCCAGCAGTTATCCTCAAACGGCCGGGGAGCTGTTTTTT.

This clonotype has at least ten counts. The rearrangement joins TRBV5-1 to TRBJ1-1, with unresolved D. Germline V gene data show CDR1 as SGHRS and CDR2 as YFSETQ. The CDR3 is 14 residues long. V lost 4 bases to trimming and J lost 2 bases, with 12 bases between them. The CDR3 nucleotides read TGCGCCAGCAGCATAGGGTCCCATAACACTGAAGCTTTCTTT. Its protein is CASSIGSHNTEAFF.

This clonotype was seen repeatedly, ten times or more. J is TRBJ1-2 and V is TRBV7-8, with TRBD1 as a possible D gene (6 bases). The V and J ends lost 5 bases and 6 bases respectively, with 16 bases between them. Germline lookup yields CDR1 SGHVS and CDR2 FQNEAQ. The CDR3 extends over 14 amino acids. This CDR3 is CASSPYNRADGYTF. In DNA, the CDR3 is TGTGCCAGCAGCCCCTACAACAGGGCCGATGGCTACACCTTC.